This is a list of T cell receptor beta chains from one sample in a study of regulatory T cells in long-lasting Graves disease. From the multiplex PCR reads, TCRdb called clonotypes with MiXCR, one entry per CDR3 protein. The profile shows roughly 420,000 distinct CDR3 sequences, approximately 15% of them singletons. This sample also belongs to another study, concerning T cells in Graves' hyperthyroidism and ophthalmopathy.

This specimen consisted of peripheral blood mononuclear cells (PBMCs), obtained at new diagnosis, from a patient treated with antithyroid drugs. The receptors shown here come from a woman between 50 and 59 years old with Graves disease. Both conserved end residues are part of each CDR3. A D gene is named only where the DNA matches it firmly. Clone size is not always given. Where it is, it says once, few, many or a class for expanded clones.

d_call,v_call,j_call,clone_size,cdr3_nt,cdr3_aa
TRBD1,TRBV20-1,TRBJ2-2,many,TGCAGTGCTAGTGGGGTGGTGACAGGGGCGAACACCGGGGAGCTGTTTTTT,CSASGVVTGANTGELFF
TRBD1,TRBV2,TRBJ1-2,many,TGTGCCAGCAGATTGGGACAGAAGAATTATGGCTACACCTTC,CASRLGQKNYGYTF
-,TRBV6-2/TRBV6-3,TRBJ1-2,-,TGTGCCAGCAGTTTTCAAGGAGGTGGCTACACCTTC,CASSFQGGGYTF
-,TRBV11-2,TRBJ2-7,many,TGTGCCAGCAGGTCGCTACAGGGCCAAAGCTCCTACGAGCAGTACTTC,CASRSLQGQSSYEQYF
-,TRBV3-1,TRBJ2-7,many,TGTGCCAGCAGCCAAGGTAACGGGCAGTACTTC,CASSQGNGQYF
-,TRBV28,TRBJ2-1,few,TGTGCCAGCAGCCGGGACTCCACACTTTACAATGAGCAGTTCTTC,CASSRDSTLYNEQFF
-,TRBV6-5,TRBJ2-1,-,TGTGCCAGCAGTTACCACAACAGTGGGGCCGTTACCTACAATGAGCAGTTCTTC,CASSYHNSGAVTYNEQFF
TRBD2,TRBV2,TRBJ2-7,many,TGTGCCAGCAGTATCCGGGGGGAATACGAGCAGTACTTC,CASSIRGEYEQYF
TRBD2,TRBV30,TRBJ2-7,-,TGTGCCTGGAGCGCCCTACTAGCGGGAAGGGGTCCTTACGAGCAGTACTTC,CAWSALLAGRGPYEQYF
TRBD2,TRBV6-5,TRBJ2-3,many,TGTGCCAGCAGTTACTTCCCGCTAGCGGGAGGAACAGATACGCAGTATTTT,CASSYFPLAGGTDTQYF
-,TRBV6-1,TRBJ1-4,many,TGTGCCAGCAGTGGGTTTTTCTCCGGGGGTGAAAAACTGTTTTTT,CASSGFFSGGEKLFF
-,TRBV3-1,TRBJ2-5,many,TGTGCCAGCAGCCTCCCCCGGGGAACAGAGACCCAGTACTTC,CASSLPRGTETQYF
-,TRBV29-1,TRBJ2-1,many,TGCAGCGTTGATACGAAGAATGAGCAGTTCTTC,CSVDTKNEQFF
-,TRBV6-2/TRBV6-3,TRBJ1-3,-,TGTGCCAGCAGTGCAGGGGCTTACTCTGGAAACACCATATATTTT,CASSAGAYSGNTIYF
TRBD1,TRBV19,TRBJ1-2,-,TGTGCCAGTAGCGCTCCGGGACAGGGTAACTATGGCTACACCTTC,CASSAPGQGNYGYTF
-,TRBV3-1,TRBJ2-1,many,TGTGCCAGCAGCCAAGGAGGCGCGAGAACCTACAATGAGCAGTTCTTC,CASSQGGARTYNEQFF
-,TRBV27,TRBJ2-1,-,TGTGCCAGCAGTTTTTCCCATGGGGAGCAGTTCTTC,CASSFSHGEQFF
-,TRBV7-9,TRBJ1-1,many,TGTGCCAGCAGCGCGGTTGGATGGGGCACTGAAGCTTTCTTT,CASSAVGWGTEAFF
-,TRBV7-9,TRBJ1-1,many,TGTGCCAGCATGGAGGGGAGGATGAACACTGAAGCTTTCTTT,CASMEGRMNTEAFF
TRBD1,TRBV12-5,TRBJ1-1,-,TGTGCTAGTGGTTTGACCCTCAGGGGGAGGAACACTGAAGCTTTCTTT,CASGLTLRGRNTEAFF
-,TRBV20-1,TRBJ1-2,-,TGCAGTGCTAGAATAACAGACTATGGCTACACCTTC,CSARITDYGYTF
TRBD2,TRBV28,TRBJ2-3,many,TGTGCCAGCAGTTTAATCGGCGGGAGGTCAGATACGCAGTATTTT,CASSLIGGRSDTQYF
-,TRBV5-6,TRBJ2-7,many,TGTGCCAGCAGCTTGGGGAATGGGGGCGAGCAGTACTTC,CASSLGNGGEQYF
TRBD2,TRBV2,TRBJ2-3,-,TGTGCCAGCAGTGCGGGACTAGCATTTACAGATACGCAGTATTTT,CASSAGLAFTDTQYF
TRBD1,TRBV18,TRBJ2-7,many,TGTGCCAGCTCACCCCCAGGACAGGACGAGCAGTACTTC,CASSPPGQDEQYF
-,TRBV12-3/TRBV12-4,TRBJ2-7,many,TGTGCCAGTAGTTTAGATACAGGGCCTTACGAGCAGTACTTC,CASSLDTGPYEQYF
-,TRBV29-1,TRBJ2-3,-,TGCAGCGTTGAAAGGCGCGTTAGCACAGATACGCAGTATTTT,CSVERRVSTDTQYF
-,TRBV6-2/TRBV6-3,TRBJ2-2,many,TGTGCCAGCAGTTACCCACAGGGGAGGGTGAACACCGGGGAGCTGTTTTTT,CASSYPQGRVNTGELFF
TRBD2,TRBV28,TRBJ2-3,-,TGTGCCAGCAGGGATTGGGCTAGCGGCAGCACAGATACGCAGTATTTT,CASRDWASGSTDTQYF
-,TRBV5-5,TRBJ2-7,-,TGCGCCAGCAGCTTGGCTGGGACCTTCTCCTACGAGCAGTACTTC,CASSLAGTFSYEQYF
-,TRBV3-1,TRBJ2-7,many,TGTGCCAGCAGCCCGACCTCGCAGGGGCACGAGCAGTACTTC,CASSPTSQGHEQYF
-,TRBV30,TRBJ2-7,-,TGTGCCTGGAGTGTAGGGGGGGCCGGAGAGCAGTACTTC,CAWSVGGAGEQYF
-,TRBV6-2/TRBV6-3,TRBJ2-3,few,TGTGCCAGCAGTTATGGCGGGTACACAGATACGCAGTATTTT,CASSYGGYTDTQYF
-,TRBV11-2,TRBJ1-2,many,TGTGCCAGCAGGGGTTTAACAGGACCTGCTAACTATGGCTACACCTTC,CASRGLTGPANYGYTF
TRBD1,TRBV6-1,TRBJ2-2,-,TGTGCCAGCAGTGAATGGACAGGCCCCGGGGAGCTGTTTTTT,CASSEWTGPGELFF
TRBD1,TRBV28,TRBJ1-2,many,TGTGCCAGCACCGCCGGGACAGGGAATGGCTACACCTTC,CASTAGTGNGYTF
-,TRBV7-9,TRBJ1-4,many,TGTGCCAGCAGCTTAGAAGGGGGGCCAGGTGAAAAACTGTTTTTT,CASSLEGGPGEKLFF
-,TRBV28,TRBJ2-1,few,TGTGCCAGTACCAGGGTCGGGTCCTACAATGAGCAGTTCTTC,CASTRVGSYNEQFF
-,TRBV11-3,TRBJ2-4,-,TGTGCCAGCAGCTTTGGGGGCGGAAACATTCAGTACTTC,CASSFGGGNIQYF